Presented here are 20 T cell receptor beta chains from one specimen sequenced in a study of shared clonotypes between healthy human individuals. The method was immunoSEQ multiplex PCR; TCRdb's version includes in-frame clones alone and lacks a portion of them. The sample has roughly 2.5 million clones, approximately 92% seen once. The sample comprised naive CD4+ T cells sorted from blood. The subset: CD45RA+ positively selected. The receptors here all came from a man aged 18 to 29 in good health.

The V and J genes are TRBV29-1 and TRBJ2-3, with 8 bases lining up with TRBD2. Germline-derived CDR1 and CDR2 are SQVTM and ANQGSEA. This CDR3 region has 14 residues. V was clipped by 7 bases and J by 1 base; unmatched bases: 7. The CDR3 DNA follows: TGCAGCGCCGCGGAACTAGCGGGCACAGATACGCAGTATTTT. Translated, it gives CSAAELAGTDTQYF.

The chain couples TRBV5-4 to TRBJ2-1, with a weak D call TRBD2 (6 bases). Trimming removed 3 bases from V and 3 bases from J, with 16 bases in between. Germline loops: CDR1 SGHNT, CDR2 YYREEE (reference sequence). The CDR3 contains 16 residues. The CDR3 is CASSSSSAPFYNEQFF. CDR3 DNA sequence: TGTGCCAGCAGCTCCTCTAGCGCACCTTTCTACAATGAGCAGTTCTTC. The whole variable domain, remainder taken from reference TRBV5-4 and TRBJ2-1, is ETGVTQSPTHLIKTRGQQVTLRCSSQSGHNTVSWYQQALGQGPQFIFQYYREEENGRGNFPPRFSGLQFPNYSSELNVNALELDDSALYLCASSSSSAPFYNEQFFGPGTRLTVL.

Here the CDR3 DNA reads TGTGCCAGCAGCCTTAAAAGGAAGGCGGCTACCTACTACGAGCAGTACTTC. Its protein product is CASSLKRKAATYYEQYF. The V gene is TRBV21-1, the J gene TRBJ2-7; TRBD2 is taken as the D call from the table, unchecked against the DNA. TRBV21-1 is termed a pseudogene. The CDR3 is 17 residues long.

The CDR3 loop is CASSMGGSGNEQFF. As DNA, the CDR3 is TGTGCCAGCAGCATGGGGGGGAGTGGGAATGAGCAGTTCTTC. The rearrangement uses TRBV11-3 and TRBJ2-1, with 7 bases lining up with TRBD2. The CDR3 totals 14 residues. From germline, CDR1 is SGHNT and CDR2 YENEEA. Trimming cost V 5 bases and J 7 bases; bases outside gene matches: 8.

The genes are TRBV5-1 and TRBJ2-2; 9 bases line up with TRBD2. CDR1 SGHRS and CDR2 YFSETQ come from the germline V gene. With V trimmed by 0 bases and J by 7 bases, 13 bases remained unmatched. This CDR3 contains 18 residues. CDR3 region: CASSLGYLAGQRRGELFF. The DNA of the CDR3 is TGCGCCAGCAGCTTGGGGTACCTAGCGGGACAAAGGCGCGGGGAGCTGTTTTTT.

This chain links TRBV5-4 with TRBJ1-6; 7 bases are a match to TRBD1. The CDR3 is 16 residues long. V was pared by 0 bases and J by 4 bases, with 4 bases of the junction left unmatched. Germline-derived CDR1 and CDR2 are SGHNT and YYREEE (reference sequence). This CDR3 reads CASSLDGDSYNSPLHF. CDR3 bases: TGTGCCAGCAGCTTGGATGGGGACAGTTATAATTCACCCCTCCACTTT.

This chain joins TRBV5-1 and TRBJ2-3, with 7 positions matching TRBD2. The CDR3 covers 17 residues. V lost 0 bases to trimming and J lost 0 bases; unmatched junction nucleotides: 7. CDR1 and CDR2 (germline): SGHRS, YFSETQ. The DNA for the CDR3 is TGCGCCAGCAGCTTGGCGACCCAGCGGGGCAGCACAGATACGCAGTATTTT. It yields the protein CASSLATQRGSTDTQYF.

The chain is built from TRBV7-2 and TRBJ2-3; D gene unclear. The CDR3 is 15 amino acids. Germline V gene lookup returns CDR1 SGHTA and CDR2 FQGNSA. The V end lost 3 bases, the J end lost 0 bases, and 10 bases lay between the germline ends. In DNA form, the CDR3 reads TGTGCCAGCAGCTTTCGGCCTGTCAGCACAGATACGCAGTATTTT. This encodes CASSFRPVSTDTQYF.

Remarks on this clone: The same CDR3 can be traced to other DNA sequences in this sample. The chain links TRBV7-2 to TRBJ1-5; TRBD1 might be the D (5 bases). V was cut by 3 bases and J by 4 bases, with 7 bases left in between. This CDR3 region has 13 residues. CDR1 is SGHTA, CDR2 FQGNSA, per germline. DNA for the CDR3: TGTGCCAGCAGCTTGCAGGGTAATCAGCCCCAGCATTTT. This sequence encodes CASSLQGNQPQHF.

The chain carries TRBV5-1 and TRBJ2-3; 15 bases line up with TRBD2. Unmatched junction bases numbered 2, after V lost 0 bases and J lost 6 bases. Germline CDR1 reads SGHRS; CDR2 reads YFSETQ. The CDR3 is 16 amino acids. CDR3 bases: TGCGCCAGCAGCTTGGAAGGACTAGCGGGAGGGGATACGCAGTATTTT. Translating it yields CASSLEGLAGGDTQYF.

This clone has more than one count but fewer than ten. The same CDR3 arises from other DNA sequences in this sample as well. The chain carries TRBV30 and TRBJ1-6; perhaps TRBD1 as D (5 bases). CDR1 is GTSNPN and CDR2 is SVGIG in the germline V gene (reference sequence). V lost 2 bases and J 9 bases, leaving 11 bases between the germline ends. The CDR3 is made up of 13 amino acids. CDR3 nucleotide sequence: TGTGCCTGGAGTTTAGACAGTGGTTCACCCCTCCACTTT. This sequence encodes CAWSLDSGSPLHF.

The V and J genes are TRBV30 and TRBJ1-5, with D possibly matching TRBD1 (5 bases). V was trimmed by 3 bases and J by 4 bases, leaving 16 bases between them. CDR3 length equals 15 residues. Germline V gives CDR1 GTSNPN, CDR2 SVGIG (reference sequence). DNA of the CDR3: TGTGCCTGGAGCGCGGGCCTAGGGGCAAATCAGCCCCAGCATTTT. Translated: CAWSAGLGANQPQHF.

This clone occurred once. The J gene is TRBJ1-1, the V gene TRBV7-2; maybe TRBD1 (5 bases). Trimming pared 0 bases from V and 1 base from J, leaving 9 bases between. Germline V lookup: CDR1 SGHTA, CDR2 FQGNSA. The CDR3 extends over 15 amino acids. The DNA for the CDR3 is TGTGCCAGCAGCTTAGCTCCGGGGGGGAACACTGAAGCTTTCTTT. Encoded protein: CASSLAPGGNTEAFF.

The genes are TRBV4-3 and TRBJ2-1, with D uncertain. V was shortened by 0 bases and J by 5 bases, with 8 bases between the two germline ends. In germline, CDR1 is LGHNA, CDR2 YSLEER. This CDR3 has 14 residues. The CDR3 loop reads CASSQDSLDNEQFF. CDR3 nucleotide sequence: TGCGCCAGCAGCCAAGATTCACTGGACAATGAGCAGTTCTTC.

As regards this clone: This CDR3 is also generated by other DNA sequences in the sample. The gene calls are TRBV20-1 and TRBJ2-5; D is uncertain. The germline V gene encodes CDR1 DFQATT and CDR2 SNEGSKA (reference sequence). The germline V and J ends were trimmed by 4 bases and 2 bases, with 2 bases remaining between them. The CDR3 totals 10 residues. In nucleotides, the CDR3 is TGCAGTGCTAAGCAAGAGACCCAGTACTTC. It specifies CSAKQETQYF.

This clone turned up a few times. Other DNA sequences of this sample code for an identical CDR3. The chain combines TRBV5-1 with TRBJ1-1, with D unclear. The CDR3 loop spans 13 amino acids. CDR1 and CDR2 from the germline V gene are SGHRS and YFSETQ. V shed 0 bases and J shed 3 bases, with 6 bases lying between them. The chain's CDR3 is CASSLVADTEAFF. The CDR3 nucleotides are TGCGCCAGCAGCTTGGTGGCCGACACTGAAGCTTTCTTT.

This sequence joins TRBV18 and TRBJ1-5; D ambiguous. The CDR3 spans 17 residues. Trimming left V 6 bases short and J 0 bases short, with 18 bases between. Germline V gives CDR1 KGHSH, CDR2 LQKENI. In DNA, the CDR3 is TGTGCCAGCTCCCCGGTGCGGGCCAAAGGTAGCAATCAGCCCCAGCATTTT. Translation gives CASSPVRAKGSNQPQHF.

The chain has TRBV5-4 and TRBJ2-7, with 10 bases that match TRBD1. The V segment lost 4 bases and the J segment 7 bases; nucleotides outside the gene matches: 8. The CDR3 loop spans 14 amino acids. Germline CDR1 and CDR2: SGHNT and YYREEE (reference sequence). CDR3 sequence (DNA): TGTGCCAGCAGCCCGGGGGGACAGGGGTGGGAGCAGTACTTC. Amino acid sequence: CASSPGGQGWEQYF.

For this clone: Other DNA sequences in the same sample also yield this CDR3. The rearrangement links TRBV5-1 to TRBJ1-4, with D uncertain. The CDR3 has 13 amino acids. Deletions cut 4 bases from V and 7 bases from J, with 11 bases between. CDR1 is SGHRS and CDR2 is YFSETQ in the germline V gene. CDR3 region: CASSRGSGEKLFF. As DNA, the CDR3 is TGCGCCAGCAGCCGGGGTTCGGGTGAAAAACTGTTTTTT.

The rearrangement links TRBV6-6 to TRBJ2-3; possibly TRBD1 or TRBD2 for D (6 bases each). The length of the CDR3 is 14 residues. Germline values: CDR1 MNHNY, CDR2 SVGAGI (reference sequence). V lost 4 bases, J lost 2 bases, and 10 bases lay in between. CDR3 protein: CASSWWGATDTQYF. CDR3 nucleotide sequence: TGTGCCAGCAGTTGGTGGGGGGCCACAGATACGCAGTATTTT.